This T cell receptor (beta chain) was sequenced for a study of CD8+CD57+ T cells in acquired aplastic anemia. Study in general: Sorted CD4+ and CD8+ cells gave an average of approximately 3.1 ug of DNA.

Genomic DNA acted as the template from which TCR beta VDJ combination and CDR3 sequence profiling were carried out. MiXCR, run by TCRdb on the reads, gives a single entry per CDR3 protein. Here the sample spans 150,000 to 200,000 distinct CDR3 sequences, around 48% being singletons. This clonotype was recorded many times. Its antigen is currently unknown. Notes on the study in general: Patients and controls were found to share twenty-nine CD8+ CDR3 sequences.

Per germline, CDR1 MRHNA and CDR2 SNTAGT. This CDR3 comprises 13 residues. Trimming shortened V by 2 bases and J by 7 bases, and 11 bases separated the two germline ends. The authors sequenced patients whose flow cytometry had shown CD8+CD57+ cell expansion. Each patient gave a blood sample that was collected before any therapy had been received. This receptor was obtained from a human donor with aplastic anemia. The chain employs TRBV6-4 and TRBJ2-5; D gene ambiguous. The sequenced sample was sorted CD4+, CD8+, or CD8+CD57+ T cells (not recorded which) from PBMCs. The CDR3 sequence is CASSDEADGTQYF. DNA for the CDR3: TGTGCCAGCAGTGACGAGGCAGACGGGACCCAGTACTTC.